This entry describes one TCR beta chain. Clones were sequenced by immunoSEQ multiplex PCR, and TCRdb holds only the in-frame ones, with some missing. The data contain 150,000 to 200,000 clones, around 89% of them singletons. This sample is drawn from a study of blood T cell repertoires in COVID-19. The CDR3 totals 14 residues. In germline, CDR1 is LNHDA, CDR2 SQIVND (reference sequence). V lost 8 bases, J lost 2 bases, and 6 bases stayed unmatched. The cohort comprised adults aged about 18 to 100 years residing in 20 to 30 US areas. Participant-reported clinical history was the basis for cohort assignment. Donors in Cohort 3 who had recovered were those with two negative PCRs, healthcare professional clearance, or resolution of their symptoms.

The specimen was PBMCs or T cells enriched from blood (not recorded which). This TCR came from a woman younger than 30 who had recovered from COVID-19. The J gene is TRBJ2-5, the V gene TRBV19, with 9 bases matching TRBD2. The CDR3 nucleotides read TGTGCCAGTTCCGCGGGAGGGCGACAAGAGACCCAGTACTTC. Its protein is CASSAGGRQETQYF.